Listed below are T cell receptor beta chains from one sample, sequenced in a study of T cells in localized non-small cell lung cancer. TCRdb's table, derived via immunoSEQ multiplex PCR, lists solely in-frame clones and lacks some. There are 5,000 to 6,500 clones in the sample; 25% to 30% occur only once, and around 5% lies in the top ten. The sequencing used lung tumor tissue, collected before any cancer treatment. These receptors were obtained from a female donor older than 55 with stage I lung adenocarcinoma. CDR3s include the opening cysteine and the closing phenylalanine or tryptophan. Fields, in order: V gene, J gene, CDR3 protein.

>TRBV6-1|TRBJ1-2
CASSEAGHGGYTF
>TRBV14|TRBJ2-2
CASSPANTGELFF
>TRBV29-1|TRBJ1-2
CSVFHRVADGYTF
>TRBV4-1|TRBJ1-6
CASSQVSHSGSPLHF
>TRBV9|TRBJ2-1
CASSATSGGWNEQFF
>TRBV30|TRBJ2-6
CAGNRGGGSGANVLTF
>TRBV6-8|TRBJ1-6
CASGRQGSSYNSPLHF
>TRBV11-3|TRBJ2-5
CASSLGLAGGLGETQYF
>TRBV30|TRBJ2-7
CAWSSRDGLYEQYF
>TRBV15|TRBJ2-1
CATRGVSSYNEQFF
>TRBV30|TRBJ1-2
CAWSVIRDSNSYGYTF
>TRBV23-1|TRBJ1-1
CASSQDSMNTEAFF
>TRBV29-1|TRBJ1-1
CSVEDLGGQNTEAFF
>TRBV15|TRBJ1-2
CATTEGYEAGGYTF
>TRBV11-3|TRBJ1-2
CASSSRPDRPYGYTF
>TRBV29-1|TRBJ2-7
CSVGPRLGSYEQYF
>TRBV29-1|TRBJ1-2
CSVEEPARYGYTF
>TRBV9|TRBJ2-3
CASSARQGQNTQYF
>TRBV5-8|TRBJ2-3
CASSLAGPDTQYF
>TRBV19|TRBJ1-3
CASSTGQGNWFSGNTIYF
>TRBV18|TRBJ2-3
CASSPTQGADTQYF
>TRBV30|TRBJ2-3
CAWSSGITDTQYF
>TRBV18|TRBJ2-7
CASSPPGLAGGPYEQYF
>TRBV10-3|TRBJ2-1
CASQPTQGVEQFF
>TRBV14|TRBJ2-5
CASSQDGRTETQYF
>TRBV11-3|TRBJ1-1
CASSNPDRGYTEAFF
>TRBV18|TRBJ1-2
CASSPTYQGLGYGYTF
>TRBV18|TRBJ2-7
CASSPAASGYEQYF
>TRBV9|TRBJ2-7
CASSFGDTSREQYF
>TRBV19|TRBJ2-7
CASSRGPSSYEQYF
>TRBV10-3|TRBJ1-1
CAISESGETEAFF
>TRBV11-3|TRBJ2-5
CASSPRTSGLQVGQYF
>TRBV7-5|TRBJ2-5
CASSLGGSAETQYF
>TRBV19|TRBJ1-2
CASSIRDRDYGYTF
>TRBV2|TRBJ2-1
CASLKVGDEQFF
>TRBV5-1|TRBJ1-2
CASSLDGQGYGYTF
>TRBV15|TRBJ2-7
CASSWTRPSGRSKQYF
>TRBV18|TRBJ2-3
CASSSPDSTDTQYF
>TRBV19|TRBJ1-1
CASTIGGSMNTEAFF
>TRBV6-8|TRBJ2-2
CASSYSRTNTGELFF
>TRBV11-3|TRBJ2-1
CASSLRVSGGGLPWDEQFF
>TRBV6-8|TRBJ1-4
CASRPRTGVREKLFF
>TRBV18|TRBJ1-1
CASSQKETNTEAFF
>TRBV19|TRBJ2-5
CASTSGQGAKTQYF
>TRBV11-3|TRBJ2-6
CASSITGFGANVLTF
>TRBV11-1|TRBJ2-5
CASSQDGKGSETQYF
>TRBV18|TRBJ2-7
CASSPLRSYEQYF
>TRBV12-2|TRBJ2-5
CATGRGSGSRETQYF
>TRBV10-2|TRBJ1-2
CAKNRADYGYTF
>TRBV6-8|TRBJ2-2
CASSYVGNGELFF
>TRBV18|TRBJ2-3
CASSPRTGGVTDTQYF
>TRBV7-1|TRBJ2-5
CASSLGGRAGETQYF
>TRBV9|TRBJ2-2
CASRGQSNTGELFF
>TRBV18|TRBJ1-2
CASSPTGTGGHGYTF
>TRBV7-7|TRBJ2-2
CASSSSGRAAQTGELFF